These T cell receptor beta chains were read from a single sample in a study of Ad26.COV2.S vaccination and SARS-CoV-2 variants. Sequencing was performed with immunoSEQ multiplex PCR; in TCRdb, only in-frame clones are kept and a portion is missing. Of 450,000 to 550,000 clones in the sample, 80% to 90% were seen once. The sequenced sample was peripheral blood, obtained in a trial of Ad26.COV2.S vaccine versus placebo. Receptor source: a person aged 18-65 years who received the Ad26.COV2.S COVID-19 vaccine or a placebo. Both conserved end residues are part of each CDR3. A D gene is named only where the DNA matches it firmly. Rows may omit the clone size; those that give it use once, few, many or a size class.

V gene	clone size	D gene	CDR3 length	J gene	CDR3 DNA	CDR3 protein
TRBV27	.	TRBD1	15	TRBJ1-5	TGTGCCAGCAGCTCTGGGACAGGGGCGTCTCAGCCCCAGCATTTT	CASSSGTGASQPQHF
TRBV25-1	.	.	15	TRBJ2-1	TGTGCCAGCAGTGTTTCTGCCTACTCCTACAATGAGCAGTTCTTC	CASSVSAYSYNEQFF
TRBV2	.	.	15	TRBJ2-3	TGTGCCACCACCTACCCAACAGGGAGCACAGATACGCAGTATTTT	CATTYPTGSTDTQYF
TRBV29-1	.	.	13	TRBJ1-2	TGCAGCGTAAATGGCCTGGGGGACTATGGCTACACCTTC	CSVNGLGDYGYTF
TRBV2	.	.	14	TRBJ1-6	TGTGCCAGCAGTGAACAGGGATACAATTCACCCCTCCACTTT	CASSEQGYNSPLHF
TRBV5-5	.	.	12	TRBJ2-2	TGTGCCAGCAGCCGCAACACCGGGGAGCTGTTTTTT	CASSRNTGELFF
TRBV4-1	.	TRBD2	16	TRBJ2-3	TGCGCCAGCAGCCAACAACAGCGGGAGTGGACAGATACGCAGTATTTT	CASSQQQREWTDTQYF
TRBV30	.	.	14	TRBJ1-5	TGTGCCTGGAATACAGGGAACGGGGATCAGCCCCAGCATTTT	CAWNTGNGDQPQHF
TRBV5-1	once	.	15	TRBJ1-1	TGCGCCAGCAGCTTGTTTGGGGGCCTGAACACTGAAGCTTTCTTT	CASSLFGGLNTEAFF
TRBV2	.	.	12	TRBJ2-7	TGTGCCAGCAGTGAACAGGACAGAGAGCAGTACTTC	CASSEQDREQYF
TRBV2	.	.	13	TRBJ1-5	TGTGCCAGCAGTGTGGAGGGGGGTCAGCCCCAGCATTTT	CASSVEGGQPQHF
TRBV10-3	.	.	13	TRBJ1-2	TGTGCCATCAGTGAGGGGGGGAACTATGGCTACACCTTC	CAISEGGNYGYTF
TRBV19	few	TRBD1	16	TRBJ1-5	TGTGCCAGTAACATGAACAGGGGATTTTCCAATCAGCCCCAGCATTTT	CASNMNRGFSNQPQHF